These 3 T cell receptor beta chains were sequenced from one sample in a study of cytomegalovirus exposure and HLA in healthy donors. Amplification used 60 Vbeta primers and 13 Jbeta primers. Only in-frame clones appear in the TCRdb table, and some are missing; sequencing was by immunoSEQ multiplex PCR. The sample has about 150,000 clones, approximately 85% seen once. Sequenced sample: PBMCs. Receptor source: a man in his forties or fifties in good health and CMV-seropositive.

The rearrangement uses TRBV7-9 and TRBJ2-4; 9 nucleotides align to TRBD2. The CDR3 covers 17 residues. With V trimmed by 2 bases and J by 0 bases, 5 bases remained unmatched. Germline assignment: CDR1 SEHNR and CDR2 FQNEAQ (reference sequence). The CDR3 DNA reads TGTGCCAGCAGCTTACTGGTAGCGGGAGTAGCCAAAAACATTCAGTACTTC. It translates to CASSLLVAGVAKNIQYF.

This clone was seen only once. The chain combines TRBV27 with TRBJ1-5; tentative D call: TRBD1 (6 bases). V lost 7 bases and J 1 base, leaving 8 bases between the germline ends. Germline V gene data show CDR1 as MNHEY and CDR2 as SMNVEV (reference sequence). The CDR3 has 13 amino acids. The CDR3 DNA sequence: TGTGCCAGCAACCAGGGGAGCAATCAGCCCCAGCATTTT. It translates to CASNQGSNQPQHF.

In regard to this clone: The same CDR3 arises from other DNA sequences in this sample as well. This chain joins TRBV5-4 and TRBJ2-3, with D maybe TRBD2 (6 bases). There are 15 residues in the CDR3. V lost 3 bases and J 6 bases, leaving 17 bases between the germline ends. The germline CDR1 and CDR2 sequences are SGHNT and YYREEE (reference sequence). CDR3 nucleotides: TGTGCCAGCAGCTCCGGGACTCTAAAAACGGATACGCAGTATTTT. Translation gives CASSSGTLKTDTQYF.